This T cell receptor (beta chain) was profiled in a study of T cells in localized non-small cell lung cancer. Whole-study findings and limits: Only one tumor region went through sequencing, so heterogeneity may still be there.

Some clones are missing from TCRdb's copy, which holds only in-frame ones; the method was immunoSEQ multiplex PCR. The table records about 74,000 clones, around 85% of them present only once. This CDR3 contains 16 residues. Germline V lookup: CDR1 SNHLY, CDR2 FYNNEI. V gave up 6 bases and J gave up 2 bases; unmatched junction bases: 9. There are a few counts of this clone. The antigen is undetermined. The chain joins TRBV2 to TRBJ2-3, with 9 bases fitting TRBD1. The TCR originated in an older female donor with stage I lung adenocarcinoma. The sample here was peripheral blood, taken before any cancer treatment. CDR3 nucleotides: TGTGCCAGCAGAGTCATGGGACAGGGTGCCACAGATACGCAGTATTTT. This translates into CASRVMGQGATDTQYF.